The present entry profiles one TCR beta chain with its context. What it recognizes is unknown. The record originates from a study of cytomegalovirus exposure and HLA in healthy donors. Study-wide points: Associated with HLA alleles at 0.05 false discovery rate in a later analysis were 17,000 or so TCR beta sequences. Researchers catalogued roughly 150 TCR beta chains as cytomegalovirus-associated. Some V segments, including TRBV6-2 and TRBV6-3, were excluded as indistinguishable.

Per the germline V gene, CDR1 is MNHEY and CDR2 is SMNVEV (reference sequence). The CDR3 spans 16 residues. The V and J ends lost 2 bases and 5 bases, in that order; junction bases with no gene match: 9. Primers included in the PCR were 60 Vbeta and 13 Jbeta primers. Measured with immunoSEQ multiplex PCR; TCRdb has only the in-frame clones, and not every one. The table includes 150,000 or so clones, about three quarters detected once. The sample was PBMCs. The receptor was derived from a male donor in good health and CMV-seronegative. The genes are TRBV27 and TRBJ2-3, with 8 bases that match TRBD2. As DNA, the CDR3 is TGTGCCAGCAGTTTAGGCGGTAGCGGGGTGGGAGATACGCAGTATTTT. Its translation is CASSLGGSGVGDTQYF.